These 18 T cell receptor beta chains share one sample of origin, sequenced in a study of CD8 T cells in Susac syndrome. After extraction with the RNeasy kit, roughly 0.45 to 1 ug of the RNA was reverse transcribed using random hexamers. TCRdb recomputed calls from the immunoSEQ multiplex PCR reads with MiXCR, one row per CDR3 protein. The sample carries about 300,000 distinct CDR3 sequences, over 75% recorded once. Material: CD8+ T cells from PBMCs. The receptor source for this set is a human donor with multiple sclerosis.

This clonotype has only one observation. The rearrangement joins TRBV4-1 to TRBJ2-6, with D tentatively TRBD2 (7 bases). The CDR3 runs to 17 residues. Trimming cost V 3 bases and J 2 bases, with 14 bases left between them. The germline V gene has CDR1 MGHRA and CDR2 YSYEKL. CDR3 nucleotides: TGCGCCAGCAGCCAGTCCCGGGGGGCCACTGGGGCCAACGTCCTGACTTTC. Its protein is CASSQSRGATGANVLTF.

The CDR3 here is CASSLGSGQGDQPQHF. The CDR3 nucleotides are TGTGCCAGCAGTTTGGGTAGCGGACAGGGGGATCAGCCCCAGCATTTT. This chain uses TRBV12-3 or TRBV12-4 with TRBJ1-5; 10 bases align to TRBD1. Trimming at V came to 3 bases and at J to 5 bases, leaving 7 bases not matched to a gene. This CDR3 contains 16 residues.

This chain's CDR3 is CASSSEDRAGSKEKLFF. For the CDR3, the DNA is TGTGCCAGCAGTTCCGAGGACAGGGCGGGATCAAAGGAAAAACTGTTTTTT. The V call is TRBV6-5, the J call TRBJ1-4; 8 bases match TRBD1. After removal of 4 bases from V and 8 bases from J, the junction contained 15 bases not matched to a gene. The germline CDR1 and CDR2 sequences are MNHEY and SVGAGI. The CDR3 is made up of 17 amino acids.

The chain joins TRBV28 to TRBJ2-1; D gene ambiguous. Per germline, CDR1 MDHEN and CDR2 SYDVKM. The V gene lost 6 bases and the J gene lost 5 bases, with 8 bases spanning the gap. This CDR3 region has 12 residues. Here the CDR3 DNA reads TGTGCCAGCAGAAGGGATGACAATGAGCAGTTCTTC. It yields the protein CASRRDDNEQFF.

This chain uses TRBV7-9 with TRBJ2-3, with D hard to call. In germline, CDR1 is SEHNR, CDR2 FQNEAQ (reference sequence). The V end lost 5 bases, the J end lost 2 bases, and 11 bases lay between the germline ends. CDR3 length equals 14 residues. CDR3: CASSQTQDTDTQYF. CDR3 sequence (DNA): TGTGCCAGCAGCCAGACACAAGACACAGATACGCAGTATTTT.

The gene calls are TRBV30 and TRBJ1-1; D gene ambiguous. Germline CDR1 and CDR2: GTSNPN and SVGIG (reference sequence). V was pared by 2 bases and J by 0 bases, with 4 bases between. The CDR3 is made up of 12 amino acids. DNA of the CDR3: TGTGCCTGGAGTACCATGAACACTGAAGCTTTCTTT. Its protein is CAWSTMNTEAFF. Complete variable domain (other parts from reference TRBV30 and TRBJ1-1): SQTIHQWPATLVQPVGSPLSLECTVEGTSNPNLYWYRQAAGRGLQLLFYSVGIGQISSEVPQNLSASRPQDRQFILSSKKLLLSDSGFYLCAWSTMNTEAFFGQGTRLTVV.

The chain employs TRBV6-5 and TRBJ1-2, with no clear D. Germline V lookup: CDR1 MNHEY, CDR2 SVGAGI. The ends were cut back, 5 bases at V and 1 base at J, with 11 bases in the middle. The CDR3 has 14 residues. As DNA, the CDR3 is TGTGCCAGCAGTATCGTAGGAGATAACTATGGCTACACCTTC. This sequence encodes CASSIVGDNYGYTF.

The chain carries TRBV28 and TRBJ1-5, with 8 bases lining up with TRBD1. From germline, CDR1 is MDHEN and CDR2 SYDVKM. The CDR3 contains 15 residues. With 5 bases clipped from V and 7 bases from J, the junction kept 10 bases outside the gene matches. CDR3 in DNA: TGTGCCAGCAGTACCCTGGACAGGGCCAACCAGCCCCAGCATTTT. Translation: CASSTLDRANQPQHF.

The rearrangement joins TRBV4-1 to TRBJ1-2; D is undetermined. CDR3 size: 13 residues. CDR1 and CDR2 (germline): MGHRA, YSYEKL. Trimming took 2 bases from V and 8 from J, leaving 12 bases between them. CDR3 DNA: TGCGCCAGCAGCCAACGGCAGGAGGGCGGCTACACCTTC. Protein product: CASSQRQEGGYTF.

This chain links TRBV4-1 with TRBJ1-1; D ambiguous. The germline V gene has CDR1 MGHRA and CDR2 YSYEKL. This CDR3 contains 14 residues. Trimming took off 4 bases at V and 0 bases at J, with 9 bases between the two ends. CDR3 protein: CASSPLGLNTEAFF. The CDR3 bases are TGCGCCAGCAGCCCCCTCGGACTGAACACTGAAGCTTTCTTT.

The chain employs TRBV30 and TRBJ2-7, with unresolved D. Germline V gene data show CDR1 as GTSNPN and CDR2 as SVGIG (reference sequence). This CDR3 has 14 residues. Trimming left V 2 bases short and J 5 bases short, with 16 bases between. The CDR3 coding sequence is TGTGCCTGGAGTCTTACCGGGCTACAAGACGAGCAGTACTTC. This sequence encodes CAWSLTGLQDEQYF.

The genes are TRBV27 and TRBJ2-7; D gene ambiguous. The CDR3 has 13 amino acids. Germline values: CDR1 MNHEY, CDR2 SMNVEV (reference sequence). Trimming took off 6 bases at V and 7 bases at J, with 16 bases between the two ends. Here the CDR3 reads CASSQEPDLEQYF. CDR3 nucleotide sequence: TGTGCCAGCAGCCAAGAGCCTGACCTAGAGCAGTACTTC.

The V call is TRBV7-9, the J call TRBJ2-2, with unresolved D. Germline-derived CDR1 and CDR2 are SEHNR and FQNEAQ (reference sequence). The CDR3 runs to 17 residues. V lost 3 bases and J 5 bases, leaving 19 bases between the germline ends. The CDR3 protein is CASSFLGPPVKTGELFF. The CDR3 DNA sequence: TGTGCCAGCAGCTTTCTAGGACCCCCGGTAAAAACCGGGGAGCTGTTTTTT.

This chain joins TRBV27 and TRBJ2-1; D may be TRBD2 (6 bases). CDR1 and CDR2 from the germline V gene are MNHEY and SMNVEV (reference sequence). Trimming removed 3 bases from V and 3 bases from J, with 9 bases in between. This CDR3 is built from 14 residues. The CDR3 protein is CASSFGGNYNEQFF. Written as DNA, the CDR3 is TGTGCCAGCAGTTTTGGGGGGAACTACAATGAGCAGTTCTTC.

This chain links TRBV4-1 with TRBJ2-1; TRBD1 or TRBD2 may be the D gene (5 bases each). From germline, CDR1 is MGHRA and CDR2 YSYEKL. The CDR3 is 15 residues long. V lost 4 bases, J lost 4 bases, and 14 bases lay in between. CDR3: CASSPPGWGYNEQFF. In DNA, the CDR3 is TGCGCCAGCAGCCCCCCCGGCTGGGGGTACAATGAGCAGTTCTTC.

This rearrangement joins TRBV19 to TRBJ2-2, with 7 positions matching TRBD1. Looked up from germline, CDR1 is LNHDA and CDR2 is SQIVND (reference sequence). V gave up 3 bases and J gave up 3 bases; unmatched junction bases: 1. The CDR3 runs to 14 residues. For the CDR3, the DNA is TGTGCCAGTAGTATCGGGACAGACACCGGGGAGCTGTTTTTT. Protein product: CASSIGTDTGELFF.

The CDR3 region has the DNA TGTGCCACCAGTGATTGGTCGACTAGCGGGAGCACAGATACGCAGTATTTT. Amino acids: CATSDWSTSGSTDTQYF. This chain links TRBV24-1 with TRBJ2-3; TRBD2 matches at 10 bases. The ends lost 2 bases at V and 0 bases at J; junction bases unmatched: 4. Germline V lookup: CDR1 KGHDR, CDR2 SFDVKD. The CDR3 contains 17 residues.

This chain uses TRBV28 with TRBJ2-5, with TRBD1 as a possible D gene (6 bases). Germline CDR1 is MDHEN and CDR2 is SYDVKM. V shed 6 bases and J shed 3 bases, with 17 bases lying between them. The CDR3 has 15 amino acids. The CDR3 region has the DNA TGTGCCAGCAGCCCCTCCTTGACAGGAAAAGAGACCCAGTACTTC. It specifies CASSPSLTGKETQYF.